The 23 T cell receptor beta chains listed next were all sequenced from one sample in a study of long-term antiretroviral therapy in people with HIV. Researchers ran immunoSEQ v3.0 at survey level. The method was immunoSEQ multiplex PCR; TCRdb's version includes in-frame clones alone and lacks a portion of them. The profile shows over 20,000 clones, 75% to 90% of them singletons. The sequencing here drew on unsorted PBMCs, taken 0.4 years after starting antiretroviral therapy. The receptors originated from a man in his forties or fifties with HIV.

CDR3 loop: CASRLTGQGTEAFF. For the CDR3, the DNA is TGTGCCAGCAGGTTAACAGGGCAGGGCACTGAAGCTTTCTTT. The J gene is TRBJ1-1, the V gene TRBV2; weak D call: TRBD1 (6 bases). V was shortened by 6 bases and J by 4 bases, with 15 bases between the two germline ends. The CDR3 is made up of 14 amino acids. The germline V gene has CDR1 SNHLY and CDR2 FYNNEI. Full variable domain (rest looked up from reference TRBV2 and TRBJ1-1): EPEVTQTPSHQVTQMGQEVILRCVPISNHLYFYWYRQILGQKVEFLVSFYNNEISEKSEIFDDQFSVERPDGSNFTLKIRSTKLEDSAMYFCASRLTGQGTEAFFGQGTRLTVV.

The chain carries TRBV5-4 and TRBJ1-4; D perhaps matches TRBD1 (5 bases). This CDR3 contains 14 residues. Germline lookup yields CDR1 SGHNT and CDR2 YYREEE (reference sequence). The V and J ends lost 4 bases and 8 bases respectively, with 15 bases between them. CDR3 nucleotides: TGTGCCAGCAGCCAAAACCGGGACCTAGAAAAACTGTTTTTT. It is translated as CASSQNRDLEKLFF. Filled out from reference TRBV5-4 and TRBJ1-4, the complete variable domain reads ETGVTQSPTHLIKTRGQQVTLRCSSQSGHNTVSWYQQALGQGPQFIFQYYREEENGRGNFPPRFSGLQFPNYSSELNVNALELDDSALYLCASSQNRDLEKLFFGSGTQLSVL.

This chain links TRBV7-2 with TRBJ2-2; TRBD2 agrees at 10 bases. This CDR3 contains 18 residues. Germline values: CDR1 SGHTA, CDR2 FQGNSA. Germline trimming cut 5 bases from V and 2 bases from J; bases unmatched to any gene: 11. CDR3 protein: CASSVRVAGGLNTGELFF. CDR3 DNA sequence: TGTGCCAGCAGCGTAAGAGTAGCGGGGGGCCTAAACACCGGGGAGCTGTTTTTT.

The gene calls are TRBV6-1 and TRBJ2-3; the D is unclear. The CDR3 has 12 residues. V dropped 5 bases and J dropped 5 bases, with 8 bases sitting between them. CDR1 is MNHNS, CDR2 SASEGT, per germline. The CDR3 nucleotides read TGTGCCAGCAGTCCTGCACGAGATACGCAGTATTTT. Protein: CASSPARDTQYF.

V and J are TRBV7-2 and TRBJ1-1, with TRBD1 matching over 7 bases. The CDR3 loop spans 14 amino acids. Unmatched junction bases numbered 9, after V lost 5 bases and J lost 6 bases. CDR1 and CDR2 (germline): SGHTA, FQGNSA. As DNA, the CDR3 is TGTGCCAGCAGCCAAGGACAGGTCAGGGCTGAAGCTTTCTTT. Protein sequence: CASSQGQVRAEAFF.

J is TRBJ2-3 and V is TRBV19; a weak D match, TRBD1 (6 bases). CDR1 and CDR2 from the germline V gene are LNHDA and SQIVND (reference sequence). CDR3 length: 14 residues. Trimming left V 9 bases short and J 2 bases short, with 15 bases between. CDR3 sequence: CASSDTGITDTQYF. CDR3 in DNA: TGTGCCAGCAGTGATACAGGGATCACAGATACGCAGTATTTT.

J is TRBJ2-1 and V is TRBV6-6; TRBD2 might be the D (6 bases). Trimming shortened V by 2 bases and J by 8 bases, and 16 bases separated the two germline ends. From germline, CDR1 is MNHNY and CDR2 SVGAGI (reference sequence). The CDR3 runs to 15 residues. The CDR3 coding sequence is TGTGCCAGCAGTTACGGGCGGGGCCGAGGAGATGAGCAGTTCTTC. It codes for CASSYGRGRGDEQFF.

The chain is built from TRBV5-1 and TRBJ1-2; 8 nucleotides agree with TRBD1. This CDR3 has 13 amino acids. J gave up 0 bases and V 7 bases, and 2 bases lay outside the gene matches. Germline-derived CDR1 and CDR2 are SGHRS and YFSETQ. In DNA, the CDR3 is TGCGCCAGCGGACAGGGTGCTAACTATGGCTACACCTTC. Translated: CASGQGANYGYTF.

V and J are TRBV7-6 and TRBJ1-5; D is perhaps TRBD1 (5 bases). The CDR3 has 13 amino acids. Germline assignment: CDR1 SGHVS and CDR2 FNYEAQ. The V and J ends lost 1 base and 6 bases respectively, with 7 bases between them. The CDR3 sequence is CASSLGGGQPQHF. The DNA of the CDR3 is TGTGCCAGCAGCTTAGGGGGGGGTCAGCCCCAGCATTTT.

DNA of the CDR3: TGTGCCAGCAGCTGGGGGACTGAAGCTTTCTTT. This gives the protein CASSWGTEAFF. This chain uses TRBV28 with TRBJ1-1; D may be TRBD1 (5 bases). Germline assignment: CDR1 MDHEN and CDR2 SYDVKM. This CDR3 contains 11 residues. The germline V and J ends were trimmed by 6 bases and 5 bases, with 7 bases remaining between them.

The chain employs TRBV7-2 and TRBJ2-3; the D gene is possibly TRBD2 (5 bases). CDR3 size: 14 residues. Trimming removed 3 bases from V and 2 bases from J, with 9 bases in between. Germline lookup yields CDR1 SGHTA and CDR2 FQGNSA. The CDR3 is CASSFSRDTDTQYF. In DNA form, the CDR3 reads TGTGCCAGCAGCTTCAGCCGGGACACAGATACGCAGTATTTT.

The CDR3: CASSLRHYRNTGELFF. DNA for the CDR3: TGTGCCAGTAGTTTACGACACTATAGAAACACCGGGGAGCTGTTTTTT. This chain uses TRBV19 with TRBJ2-2; D gene uncertain. Germline CDR1 is LNHDA and CDR2 is SQIVND (reference sequence). Trimming took off 5 bases at V and 2 bases at J, with 15 bases between the two ends. The CDR3 is 16 residues long.

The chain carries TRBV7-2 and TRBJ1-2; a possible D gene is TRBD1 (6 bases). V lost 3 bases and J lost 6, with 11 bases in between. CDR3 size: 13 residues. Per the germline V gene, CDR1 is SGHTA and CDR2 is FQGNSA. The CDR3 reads CASSFRGQHGYTF. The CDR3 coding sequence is TGTGCCAGCAGCTTCCGGGGGCAACATGGCTACACCTTC. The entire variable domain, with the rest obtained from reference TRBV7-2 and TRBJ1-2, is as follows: GAGVSQSPSNKVTEKGKDVELRCDPISGHTALYWYRQSLGQGLEFLIYFQGNSAPDKSGLPSDRFSAERTGGSVSTLTIQRTQQEDSAVYLCASSFRGQHGYTFGSGTRLTVV.

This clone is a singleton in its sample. The CDR3 bases are TGTGCCAGCAGTTACGCGGGCAGGGGGCAGGGCTACACCTTC. Its translation is CASSYAGRGQGYTF. The genes are TRBV6-6 and TRBJ1-2, with 8 bases lining up with TRBD1. From germline, CDR1 is MNHNY and CDR2 SVGAGI (reference sequence). The CDR3 spans 14 residues. The trim removed 2 bases at V and 8 bases at J, leaving 7 bases unmatched.

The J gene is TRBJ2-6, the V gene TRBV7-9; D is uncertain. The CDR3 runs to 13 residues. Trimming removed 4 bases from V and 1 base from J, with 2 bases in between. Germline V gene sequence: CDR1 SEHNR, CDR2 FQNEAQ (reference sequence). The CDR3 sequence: CASSSSGANVLTF. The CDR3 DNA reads TGTGCCAGCAGCTCGTCTGGGGCCAACGTCCTGACTTTC. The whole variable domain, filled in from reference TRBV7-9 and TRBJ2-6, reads DTGVSQNPRHKITKRGQNVTFRCDPISEHNRLYWYRQTLGQGPEFLTYFQNEAQLEKSRLLSDRFSAERPKGSFSTLEIQRTEQGDSAMYLCASSSSGANVLTFGAGSRLTVL.

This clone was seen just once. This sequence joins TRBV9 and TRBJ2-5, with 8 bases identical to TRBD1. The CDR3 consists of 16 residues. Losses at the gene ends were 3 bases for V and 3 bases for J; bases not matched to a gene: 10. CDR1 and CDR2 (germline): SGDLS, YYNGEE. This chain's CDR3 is CASSAPGGTGEETQYF. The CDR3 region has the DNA TGTGCCAGCAGCGCGCCAGGCGGGACAGGCGAAGAGACCCAGTACTTC.

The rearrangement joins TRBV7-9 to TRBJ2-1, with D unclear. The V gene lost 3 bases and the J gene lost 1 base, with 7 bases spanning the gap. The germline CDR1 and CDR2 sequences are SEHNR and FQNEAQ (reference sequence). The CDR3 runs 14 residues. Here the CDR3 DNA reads TGTGCCAGCAGCTTGGGTAGTTCCTACAATGAGCAGTTCTTC. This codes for CASSLGSSYNEQFF.

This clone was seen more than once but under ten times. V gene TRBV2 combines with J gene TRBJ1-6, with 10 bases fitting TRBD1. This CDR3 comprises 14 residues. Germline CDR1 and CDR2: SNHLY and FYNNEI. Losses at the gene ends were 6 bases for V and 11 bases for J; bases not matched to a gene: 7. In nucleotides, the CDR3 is TGTGCCAGCAGATTGACAGGGGGCAAAGCACCCCTCCACTTT. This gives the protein CASRLTGGKAPLHF.

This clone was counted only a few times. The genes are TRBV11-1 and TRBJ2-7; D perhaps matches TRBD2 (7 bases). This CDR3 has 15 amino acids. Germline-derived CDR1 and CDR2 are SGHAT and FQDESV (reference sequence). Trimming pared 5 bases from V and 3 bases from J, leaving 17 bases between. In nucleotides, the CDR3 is TGTGCCAGCAGCCTCCCGGGCGGGGGCCTCTACGAGCAGTACTTC. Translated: CASSLPGGGLYEQYF.

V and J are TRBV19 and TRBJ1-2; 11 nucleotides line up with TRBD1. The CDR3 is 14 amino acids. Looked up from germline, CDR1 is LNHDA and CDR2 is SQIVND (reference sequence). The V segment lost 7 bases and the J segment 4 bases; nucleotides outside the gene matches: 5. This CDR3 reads CASIGQGAFYGYTF. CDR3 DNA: TGTGCCAGTATTGGACAGGGGGCTTTCTATGGCTACACCTTC.

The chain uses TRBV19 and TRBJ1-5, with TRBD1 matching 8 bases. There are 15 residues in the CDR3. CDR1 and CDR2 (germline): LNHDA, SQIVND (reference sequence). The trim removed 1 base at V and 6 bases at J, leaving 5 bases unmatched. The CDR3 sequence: CASSIAWTGLQPQHF. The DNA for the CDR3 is TGTGCCAGTAGTATAGCTTGGACAGGGCTTCAGCCCCAGCATTTT.

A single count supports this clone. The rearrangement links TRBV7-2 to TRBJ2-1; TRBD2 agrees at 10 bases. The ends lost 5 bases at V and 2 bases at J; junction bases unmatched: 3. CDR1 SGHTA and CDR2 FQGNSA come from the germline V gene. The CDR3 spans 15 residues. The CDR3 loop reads CASSRSGGAYNEQFF. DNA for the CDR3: TGTGCCAGCAGCCGAAGCGGGGGGGCCTACAATGAGCAGTTCTTC.

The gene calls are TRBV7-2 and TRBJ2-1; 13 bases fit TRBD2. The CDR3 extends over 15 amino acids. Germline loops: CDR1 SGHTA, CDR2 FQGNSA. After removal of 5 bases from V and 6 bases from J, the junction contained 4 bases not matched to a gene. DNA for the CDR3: TGTGCCAGCAGCCCGGGACTAGCGGGGAGCAATGAGCAGTTCTTC. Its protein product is CASSPGLAGSNEQFF.